This TCR beta chain was observed in a study of prognosis after radiotherapy for stage I lung cancer. Study-wide context: As radiotherapy, SBRT was administered in 3 to 5 fractions with a biologically effective dose of at least 100 Gy. With stereotactic body radiotherapy, no patient received any concurrent therapy. Study-wide findings and caveats: Lower values of Shannon entropy after stereotactic body radiation therapy were seen in patients who developed distant metastases. TRBV and TRBJ gene usage reportedly differed between patients with and without metastases.

A note on this clonotype: Its antigen is not known. An end of the junction does not agree with germline; a read error may underlie this.

Germline CDR1 is MNHEY and CDR2 is SVGAGI. The CDR3 loop spans 15 amino acids. TCR beta CDR3 was amplified from genomic DNA by two-round multiplex PCR. First-round PCR amplification was performed with primers specific to each TRBV and TRBJ gene. Using its own MiXCR run on the multiplex PCR reads, TCRdb lists one record per CDR3 protein. Here the sample spans 30,000 or so distinct CDR3 sequences, around 30% being singletons. Sample: PBMCs, taken before or after stereotactic body radiation therapy (not recorded which). The V call is TRBV6-5, the J call TRBJ1-1, with a weak D call TRBD1 (5 bases). This receptor was identified in a donor over 45 with non-small cell lung cancer. Here the CDR3 reads CASSYGSGMKTEAFF. CDR3 bases: TGTGCCAGCAGTTACGGATCAGGGATGAAGACTGAAGCTTTCTTT.